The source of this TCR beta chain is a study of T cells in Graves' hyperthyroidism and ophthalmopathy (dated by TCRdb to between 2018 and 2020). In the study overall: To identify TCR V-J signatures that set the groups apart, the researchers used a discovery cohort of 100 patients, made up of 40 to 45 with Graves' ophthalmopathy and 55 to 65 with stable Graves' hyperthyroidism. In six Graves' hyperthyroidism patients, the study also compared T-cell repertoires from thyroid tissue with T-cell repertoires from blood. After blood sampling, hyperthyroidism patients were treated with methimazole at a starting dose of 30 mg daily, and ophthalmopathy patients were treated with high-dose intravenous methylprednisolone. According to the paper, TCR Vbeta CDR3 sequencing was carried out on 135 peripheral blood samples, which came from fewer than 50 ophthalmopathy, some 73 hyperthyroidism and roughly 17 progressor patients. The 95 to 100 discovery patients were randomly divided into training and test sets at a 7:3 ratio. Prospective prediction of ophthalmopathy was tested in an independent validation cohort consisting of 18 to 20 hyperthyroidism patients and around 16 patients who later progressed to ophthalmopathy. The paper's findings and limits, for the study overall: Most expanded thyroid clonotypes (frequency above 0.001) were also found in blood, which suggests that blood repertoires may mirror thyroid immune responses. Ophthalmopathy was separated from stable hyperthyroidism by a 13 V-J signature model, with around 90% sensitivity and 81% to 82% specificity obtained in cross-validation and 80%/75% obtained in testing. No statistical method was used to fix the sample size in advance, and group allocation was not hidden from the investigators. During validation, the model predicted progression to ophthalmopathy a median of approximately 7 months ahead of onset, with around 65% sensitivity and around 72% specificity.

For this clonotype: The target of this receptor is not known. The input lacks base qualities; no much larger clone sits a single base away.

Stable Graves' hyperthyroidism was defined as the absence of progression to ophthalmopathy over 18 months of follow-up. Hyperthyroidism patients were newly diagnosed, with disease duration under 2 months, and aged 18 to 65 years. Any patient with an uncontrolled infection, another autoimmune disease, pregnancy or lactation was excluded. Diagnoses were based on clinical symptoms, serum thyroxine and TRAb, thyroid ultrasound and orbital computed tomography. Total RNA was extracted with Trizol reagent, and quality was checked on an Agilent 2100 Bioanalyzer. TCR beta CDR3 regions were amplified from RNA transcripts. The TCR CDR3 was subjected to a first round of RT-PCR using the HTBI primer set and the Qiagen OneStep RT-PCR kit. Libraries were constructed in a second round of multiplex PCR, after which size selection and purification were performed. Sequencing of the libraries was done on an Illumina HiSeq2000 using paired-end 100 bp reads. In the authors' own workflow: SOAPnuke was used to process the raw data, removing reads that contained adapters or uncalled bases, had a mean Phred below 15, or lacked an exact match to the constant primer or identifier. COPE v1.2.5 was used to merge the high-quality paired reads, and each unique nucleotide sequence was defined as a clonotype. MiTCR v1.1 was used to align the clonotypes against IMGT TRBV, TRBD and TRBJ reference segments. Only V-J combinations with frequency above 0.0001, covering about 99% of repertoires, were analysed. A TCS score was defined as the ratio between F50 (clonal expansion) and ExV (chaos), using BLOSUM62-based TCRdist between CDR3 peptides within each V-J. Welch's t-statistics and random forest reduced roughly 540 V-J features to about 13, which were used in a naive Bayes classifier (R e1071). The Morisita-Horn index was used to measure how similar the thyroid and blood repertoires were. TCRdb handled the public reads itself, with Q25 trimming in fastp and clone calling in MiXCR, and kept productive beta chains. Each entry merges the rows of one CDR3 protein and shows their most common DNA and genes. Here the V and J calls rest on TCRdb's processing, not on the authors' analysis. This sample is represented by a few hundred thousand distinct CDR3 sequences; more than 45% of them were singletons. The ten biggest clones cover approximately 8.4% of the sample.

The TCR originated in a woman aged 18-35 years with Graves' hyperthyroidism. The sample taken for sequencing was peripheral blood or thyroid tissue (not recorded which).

In nucleotides, the sequence is TGCAGTGCTAGAATCAACCCGAGCTCCTATAATTCACCCCTCCACTTT. This yields the protein CSARINPSSYNSPLHF. The chain joins TRBV20-1 to TRBJ1-6; no D gene can be assigned with confidence. CDR1 is given as DFQATT and CDR2 as SNEGSKA, both from the germline V gene (reference sequence). V and J are truncated by 2 bases and 0 bases respectively, leaving an intervening sequence of 11 bases. The CDR3 sequence holds 16 residues, the cysteine and phenylalanine included. The entry retains the CDR3 DNA only, 48 bases that are in frame from base 1.